These 10 T cell receptor beta chains came from one sample sequenced in a study of T cell changes during pregnancy in multiple sclerosis. This table comes from immunoSEQ multiplex PCR, and its TCRdb copy is limited to in-frame clones, with some not included. The sample carries around 42,000 clones, 92% recorded once. The sequences come from CD4+ T cells from peripheral blood mononuclear cells, collected in the third trimester of pregnancy. These receptors were obtained from a female donor with multiple sclerosis, enrolled in a pregnancy study.

The chain recombines TRBV9 with TRBJ2-7, with TRBD2 matching 10 bases. Looked up from germline, CDR1 is SGDLS and CDR2 is YYNGEE. The ends lost 0 bases at V and 3 bases at J; junction bases unmatched: 9. The CDR3 extends over 17 amino acids. CDR3 DNA sequence: TGTGCCAGCAGCGTAGGGCTAGCGGGGGCCAAAAACTACGAGCAGTACTTC. This sequence encodes CASSVGLAGAKNYEQYF.

A single count supports this clone. This chain joins TRBV7-2 and TRBJ2-1, with TRBD2 matching 12 bases. Germline V gene sequence: CDR1 SGHTA, CDR2 FQGNSA. V was clipped by 6 bases and J by 8 bases; unmatched bases: 14. CDR3 length: 17 amino acids. The CDR3, as DNA: TGTGCCAGCAGAAGACTAGCGGGAGTAGGTGGAAAGGATGAGCAGTTCTTC. This gives the protein CASRRLAGVGGKDEQFF.

This clone was seen a handful of times. The V call is TRBV27, the J call TRBJ1-5; no clear D. With 2 bases removed from V and 9 bases from J, the gap between germline ends came to 14 bases. This CDR3 spans 14 amino acids. Germline values: CDR1 MNHEY, CDR2 SMNVEV (reference sequence). CDR3 protein: CASSLDGGGSPQHF. In DNA form, the CDR3 reads TGTGCCAGCAGTTTAGATGGCGGCGGCTCGCCCCAGCATTTT.

V is TRBV28 and J is TRBJ1-5; 8 bases line up with TRBD1. Trimming cost V 4 bases and J 5 bases; bases outside gene matches: 7. Looked up from germline, CDR1 is MDHEN and CDR2 is SYDVKM. The CDR3 is 15 amino acids. The CDR3 sequence is CASSSSDRGDQPQHF. CDR3 DNA: TGTGCCAGCAGTTCATCCGACAGGGGTGATCAGCCCCAGCATTTT.

V is TRBV2 and J is TRBJ2-4; 8 bases fit TRBD1. V lost 6 bases and J lost 1; bases outside the gene matches: 5. CDR1 is SNHLY and CDR2 is FYNNEI in the germline V gene. This CDR3 region has 15 residues. The CDR3 DNA sequence: TGTGCCAGCAGGCAAACAGGGGGGGCCAAAAACATTCAGTACTTC. Protein product: CASRQTGGAKNIQYF.

The genes are TRBV7-4 and TRBJ1-1; tentatively, D is TRBD1 (5 bases). This CDR3 is built from 15 residues. The V end was cut by 8 bases, the J end by 1 base, with 17 bases between. Germline V gives CDR1 SGHVT, CDR2 SQSDAQ. This CDR3 is CASPNLDSRNTEAFF. The CDR3 nucleotides read TGTGCCAGCCCGAATCTCGACAGCAGGAACACTGAAGCTTTCTTT. Full variable domain (remainder filled in from reference TRBV7-4 and TRBJ1-1): GAGVSQSPRYKVAKRGRDVALRCDSISGHVTLYWYRQTLGQGSEVLTYSQSDAQRDKSGRPSGRFSAERPERSVSTLKIQRTEQGDSAVYLCASPNLDSRNTEAFFGQGTRLTVV.

J is TRBJ2-7 and V is TRBV29-1; 14 nucleotides agree with TRBD2. The CDR3 consists of 15 residues. Germline V lookup: CDR1 SQVTM, CDR2 ANQGSEA. After removal of 6 bases from V and 4 bases from J, the junction contained 8 bases not matched to a gene. CDR3 bases: TGCAGCGTCAAGAGACTAGCGGGAGGGGAGTACGAGCAGTACTTC. Amino acids: CSVKRLAGGEYEQYF.

The chain links TRBV4-2 to TRBJ1-3, with 7 positions matching TRBD1. With V trimmed by 4 bases and J by 4 bases, 16 bases remained unmatched. Germline loops: CDR1 LGHNA, CDR2 YNFKEQ. The CDR3 spans 18 residues. The chain's CDR3 is CASSPLAGTARFGNTIYF. The DNA of the CDR3 is TGTGCCAGCAGCCCCCTAGCCGGGACAGCCAGATTCGGAAACACCATATATTTT.

This rearrangement joins TRBV7-6 to TRBJ1-1, with TRBD1 matching over 8 bases. V shed 1 base and J 5 bases; nucleotides not matched to a gene: 3. Germline assignment: CDR1 SGHVS and CDR2 FNYEAQ. This CDR3 is built from 14 residues. Here the CDR3 reads CASSLETGETEAFF. The DNA for the CDR3 is TGTGCCAGCAGCTTAGAGACAGGGGAAACTGAAGCTTTCTTT.

This sequence joins TRBV29-1 and TRBJ1-5; D is unresolved. Germline CDR1 is SQVTM and CDR2 is ANQGSEA. The CDR3 contains 12 residues. Trimming left V 7 bases short and J 2 bases short, with 9 bases between. DNA for the CDR3: TGCAGCGCGGTAGAAGGCAATCAGCCCCAGCATTTT. Its translation: CSAVEGNQPQHF.